This TCR beta chain was obtained from a study of spatial heterogeneity in lung cancer (dated by TCRdb to about 2019). Notes on the research overall: Beta-chain transcripts were consistently detected in greater numbers than alpha-chain transcripts, which likely reflects a higher abundance of beta-chain transcripts. In the raw uncorrected reads, each unique combination of TCR and UMI appeared more than ten times on average. In non-small cell lung cancer, the study made a quantitative comparison of TCR alpha and beta repertoires among multiple tumor regions, matched nontumor lung and blood. The study linked features of the TCR repertoire to counts of nonsynonymous mutations, which were determined by whole-exome sequencing of tumor tissue. At surgery, both alpha and beta chains were TCR-sequenced in fewer than 250 tumor regions, fewer than 65 matched nontumor lung samples and some 56 PBMC samples.

This clonotype was picked up many times. The antigen this receptor binds is unknown. Nothing much larger sits one base from this clone, and base qualities are not available. As an off-target read in a library built for alpha chains, this beta chain has a frequency of little significance. There are 19 amino acids in the CDR3, from cysteine to phenylalanine inclusive. The DNA shown is the 57-base CDR3, in frame from base 1. V was cut back by 2 bases and J by 1 base, leaving a gap of 22 bases between them. The germline V gene (reference sequence) supplies CDR1 LNHNV and CDR2 YYDKDF. General study outcomes and caveats: Ubiquitous expanded tumor TCRs were found in blood more often at tumor resection than at routine follow-up. Confirming at a functional level the hypothesis that regional TCRs recognize regional mutations was considered to require additional single-cell paired TCR alpha and beta sequencing.

Library prep was done by 5' RACE. The instrument was a NextSeq 500. In the TCR library protocol, a unique molecular identifier was attached to each TCR cDNA molecule so that PCR and sequencing errors could be corrected. The authors' pipeline ran thus. TCR identification, UMI-based error correction and CDR3 extraction were all carried out with Decombinator tools. Expanded TCRs were defined as those above a frequency of 2 per 1,000, corresponding to the top 1% of the tumor frequency distribution. Renyi diversity was calculated using the R vegan package after each repertoire was subsampled 100 times to 5,000 TCRs. CDR3 similarity networks were built from amino acid triplet string-kernel similarity, connecting CDR3s with pairwise similarity above 0.82. The raw public data were reprocessed by TCRdb itself: fastp quality trimming at Q25, MiXCR clonotype calling, in-frame beta chains only. Identical CDR3 protein sequences are pooled into one entry, listed with their most common genes and DNA. For this entry, the V and J calls and clone size follow TCRdb and not the study's own pipeline. Counted in this sample were about 10,000 distinct CDR3 sequences; 3% to 4% of them appeared once. The ten largest clones add up to about half of the sample.

The time point label, read with the paper, signifies: sample taken at primary tumor resection. TCR sequencing used whole RNA extracted from tumor and nontumor lung tissue, or from cryopreserved PBMC samples, without cell sorting. Samples were obtained from 72 patients with early-stage, untreated non-small cell lung cancer from the lung TRACERx cohort. Only patients for whom sufficient RNA was available from at least two tumor regions were selected for TCR sequencing. The chain is encoded by TRBV15 joined to TRBJ2-3, with no confidently assigned D gene. This TCR derives from a female donor with early-stage non-small cell lung cancer. This specimen consisted of PBMCs, obtained at surgery. The DNA reads TGTGCCACCAGCAGACCTATCAGGAAACTCCATCCCGGCACAGATACGCAGTATTTT. This encodes CATSRPIRKLHPGTDTQYF.